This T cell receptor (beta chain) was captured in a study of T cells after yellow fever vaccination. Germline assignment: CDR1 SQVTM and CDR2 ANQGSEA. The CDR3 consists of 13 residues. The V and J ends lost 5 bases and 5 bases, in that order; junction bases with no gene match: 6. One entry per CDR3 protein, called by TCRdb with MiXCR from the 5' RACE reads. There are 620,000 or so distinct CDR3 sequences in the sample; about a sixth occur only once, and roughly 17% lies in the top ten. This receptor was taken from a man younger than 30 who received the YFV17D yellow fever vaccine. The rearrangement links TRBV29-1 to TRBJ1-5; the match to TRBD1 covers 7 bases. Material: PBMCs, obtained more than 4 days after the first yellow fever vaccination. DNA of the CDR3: TGCAGCGTTTCAGGGGGGTTCTATCAGCCCCAGCATTTT. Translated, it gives CSVSGGFYQPQHF.